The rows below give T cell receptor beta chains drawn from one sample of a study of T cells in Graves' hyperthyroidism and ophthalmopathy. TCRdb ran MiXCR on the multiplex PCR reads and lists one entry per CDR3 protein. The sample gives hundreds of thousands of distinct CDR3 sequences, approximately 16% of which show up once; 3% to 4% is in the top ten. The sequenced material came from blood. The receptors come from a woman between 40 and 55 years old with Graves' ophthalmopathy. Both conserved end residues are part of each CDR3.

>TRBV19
CASSTRLTGGPIDTQYF
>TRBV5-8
CASSPTAGLAGVDTQYF
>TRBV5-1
CASSWDGPPNTEAFF
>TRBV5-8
CASSYGVWGSYQETQYF
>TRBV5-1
CASTQGWTNEKLFF
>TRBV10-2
CASSDYGDTQYF
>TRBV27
CASRRRDGYNSPPHF
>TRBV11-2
CASSDSSGGASGELFF
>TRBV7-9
CASSSTPGTSGRAFTDTQYF
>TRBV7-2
CASSPSIDYGYTF
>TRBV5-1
CASSLPGQGPTGELFF
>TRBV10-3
CAIHGATTDTQYF
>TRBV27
CASSFSSGSYCGYTF
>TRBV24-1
CATSGQGRSYEQYF
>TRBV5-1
CASSASSGSPNRWELFF
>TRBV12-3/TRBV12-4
CASSLGRGRVDGETQYF
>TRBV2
CASSETRVVFTEAFF
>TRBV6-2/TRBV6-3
CASRLGLGTDTQYF
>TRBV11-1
CASSFEGWADTQYF
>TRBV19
CASSSRGGGNSPLHF
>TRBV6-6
CASSYLSGTLFLKQFF
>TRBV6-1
CASSPARIAGPYEQYF
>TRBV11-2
CASSLQDREYEKLFF
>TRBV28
CASSLSGGGGTEAFF
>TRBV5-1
CASSPDGYQPQHF
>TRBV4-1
CASSFPGQGHTEAFF
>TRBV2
CASPKERESTDTQYF
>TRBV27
CASSLIGIGTELSGANVLTF
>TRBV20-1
CSARDLAKNTGELFF
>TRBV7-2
CASSFSHTGGGELFF
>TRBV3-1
CASSVRGTSLTDTQYF
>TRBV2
CASKAGGSYNEQFF
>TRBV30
CAWEVAGGTEAFF
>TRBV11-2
CASSLDYQNNEQFF
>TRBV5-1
CASRWEMNTEAFF
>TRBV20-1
CSATGTGDLFHEQYF